The next 3 T cell receptor beta chains were all read from a single sample in a study of cytomegalovirus exposure and HLA in healthy donors. The PCR was carried out with 60 Vbeta primers and 13 Jbeta primers. Clones were read by immunoSEQ multiplex PCR, and TCRdb kept only the in-frame ones, dropping some. The sample lists 50,000 to 55,000 clones; around three quarters were seen once. Source material: PBMCs. These receptors all come from a woman in her fifties or sixties in good health and CMV-seropositive.

The gene calls are TRBV15 and TRBJ2-1, with D possibly matching TRBD2 (6 bases). The CDR3 sequence is 16 residues long. Per the germline V gene, CDR1 is LNHNV and CDR2 is YYDKDF (reference sequence). Trimming removed 1 base at V and 0 bases at J, with 10 bases between. The CDR3 reads CATSRVAESSYNEQFF. The CDR3 DNA reads as TGTGCCACCAGCAGAGTAGCGGAGAGCTCCTACAATGAGCAGTTCTTC.

The chain links TRBV18 to TRBJ2-7; possible D gene TRBD1, 6 bases. V lost 2 bases, J lost 5 bases, and 7 bases lay in between. Germline CDR1 reads KGHSH; CDR2 reads LQKENI. This CDR3 has 12 amino acids. CDR3: CASSPGQNEQYF. CDR3 DNA sequence: TGTGCCAGCTCACCAGGACAGAACGAGCAGTACTTC.

The chain couples TRBV7-9 to TRBJ2-7, with a tentative D call TRBD2 (6 bases). V lost 8 bases and J 7 bases, leaving 21 bases between the germline ends. CDR3 length: 14 amino acids. The germline V gene has CDR1 SEHNR and CDR2 FQNEAQ (reference sequence). For the CDR3, the DNA is TGTGCCAGCTCCGACATTCGGACGGGGGAAGAGCAGTACTTC. Its translation is CASSDIRTGEEQYF.